The source of this T cell receptor (beta chain) is a study of blood T cell repertoires in COVID-19. Per the original data handling: Amplification of reference gene primers provided the estimated nucleated cell counts. The table came from immunoSEQ multiplex PCR; TCRdb's copy has only in-frame clones and leaves some out. V, J and clone size are taken as reported in that table, and D and trimming were inferred from the DNA itself. The sample carries under 450,000 clones, approximately 89% recorded once. CDR1 KGHDR and CDR2 SFDVKD come from the germline V gene. The V segment lost 7 bases and the J segment 0 bases; nucleotides outside the gene matches: 10. CDR3 length: 19 residues.

Source material: peripheral blood. This sequence joins TRBV24-1 and TRBJ2-1; 14 bases agree with TRBD2. This receptor was obtained from a woman in her 40s with COVID-19, enrolled during active disease. The CDR3 loop is CATSQTSGRAGYSYNEQFF. The CDR3 nucleotides are TGTGCCACCAGCCAGACTAGCGGGAGGGCAGGATACTCCTACAATGAGCAGTTCTTC.